The source of this TCR beta chain is a study of cytomegalovirus exposure and HLA in healthy donors. Study-wide results and limits: TCR beta V- and J-gene trimming, according to a later analysis, was linked to a missense DCLRE1C variant.

Concerning this clone: The antigen is not known.

The primer mix had 60 Vbeta and 13 Jbeta primers. Clones were read by immunoSEQ multiplex PCR, and TCRdb kept only the in-frame ones, dropping some. The sample holds some 150,000 clones, around 81% seen once. The CDR3 spans 14 residues. V dropped 4 bases and J dropped 6; count of bases not matched to a gene: 8. Germline V gives CDR1 SGDLS, CDR2 YYNGEE. The sample taken for sequencing was PBMCs. The gene calls are TRBV9 and TRBJ2-7; 9 nucleotides line up with TRBD2. This TCR was sampled from a man aged 50 to 59 in good health and CMV-seronegative. The CDR3 reads CASSKAGGPGEQYF. The DNA for the CDR3 is TGTGCCAGCAGCAAGGCGGGAGGGCCCGGCGAGCAGTACTTC.